These 29 T cell receptor beta chains originate from one sample sequenced in a study of metastatic and nonmetastatic thyroid tumors. Every patient underwent thyroid surgery untreated. TCRdb re-called the PCR reads with MiXCR. Of roughly 58,000 clones listed, roughly 4.1% are singletons. Sequencing was carried out using blood. These receptor sequences come from a female donor with papillary thyroid cancer or a benign thyroid nodule (not recorded which). Some clones in this sample may be carry-over from other donors' samples.

A remark on this clone: An end of the junction differs from the germline gene, which may be a read error. Other DNA sequences in the sample encode the same CDR3. V and J are TRBV3-1 and TRBJ1-6; 7 nucleotides agree with TRBD1. Germline CDR1 reads LGHDT; CDR2 reads YNNKEL (reference sequence). The CDR3 totals 13 residues. The CDR3 loop is CASSLDRVSPLHF. In DNA, the CDR3 is TGTGCGAGCAGCCTCGACAGGGTTTCACCCCTCCACTTT. The variable domain in full, with the rest retrieved from reference TRBV3-1 and TRBJ1-6, is DTAVSQTPKYLVTQMGNDKSIKCEQNLGHDTMYWYKQDSKKFLKIMFSYNNKELIINETVPNRFSPKSPDKAHLNLHINSLELGDSAVYFCASSLDRVSPLHFGNGTRLTVT.

This clone was counted at least ten times. The chain recombines TRBV3-1 with TRBJ2-2; either TRBD1 or TRBD2 may fit D (6 bases each). V lost 3 bases and J 4 bases, leaving 18 bases between the germline ends. The length of the CDR3 is 17 residues. CDR1 LGHDT and CDR2 YNNKEL come from the germline V gene (reference sequence). CDR3 DNA sequence: TGTGCCAGCAGCCAGAAGGGGGGCGCCAGCGGCACCGGGGAGCTGTTTTTT. It encodes CASSQKGGASGTGELFF.

This clone was observed a few times. This chain connects TRBV20-1 to TRBJ2-7; 9 bases fit TRBD1. The V gene end was trimmed by 5 bases and the J gene end by 3 bases; junction bases not matched to a gene: 2. The CDR3 runs 12 residues. Germline CDR1 and CDR2: DFQATT and SNEGSKA (reference sequence). The CDR3 coding sequence is TGCAGTGCTCACAGGGGGCTCTACGAGCAGTACTTC. Translating gives CSAHRGLYEQYF.

This clone was seen ten or more times. V and J are TRBV6-2 or TRBV6-3 and TRBJ1-2; D perhaps matches TRBD1 (5 bases). The germline V and J ends were trimmed by 2 bases and 4 bases, with 11 bases remaining between them. Germline assignment: CDR1 MNHEY and CDR2 SVGEGT. The CDR3 has 14 residues. This CDR3 is CASSYARVGYGYTF. For the CDR3, the DNA is TGTGCCAGCAGTTACGCCAGGGTCGGCTATGGCTACACCTTC.

Here the CDR3 reads CASSPIVGERTDTQYF. CDR3 nucleotides: TGTGCCAGCTCACCAATTGTAGGAGAGCGAACCGATACGCAGTATTTT. J is TRBJ2-3 and V is TRBV18; no definite D call. Trimming took 2 bases from V and 6 from J, leaving 18 bases between them. Looked up from germline, CDR1 is KGHSH and CDR2 is LQKENI. The CDR3 runs 16 residues.

The gene calls are TRBV3-1 and TRBJ2-3; D may be TRBD2 (6 bases). The CDR3 contains 13 residues. V was shortened by 3 bases and J by 4 bases, with 8 bases between the two germline ends. CDR1 LGHDT and CDR2 YNNKEL come from the germline V gene (reference sequence). CDR3 sequence: CASSHRGADTQYF. Here the CDR3 DNA reads TGTGCCAGCAGCCATCGCGGGGCAGATACGCAGTATTTT.

In its sample, this clone was seen many times. The chain uses TRBV6-1 and TRBJ1-5; D unclear. Trimming removed 6 bases at V and 6 bases at J, with 12 bases between. Germline V CDR1 and CDR2: MNHNS, SASEGT. The CDR3 has 13 amino acids. The CDR3 reads CASRHERGQPQHF. CDR3 DNA sequence: TGTGCCAGCAGGCACGAACGTGGTCAGCCCCAGCATTTT.

This clone was seen many times. The chain links TRBV5-6 to TRBJ1-1; D remains unclear. Per germline, CDR1 SGHDT and CDR2 YYEEEE. The CDR3 has 16 amino acids. The ends were cut back, 4 bases at V and 1 base at J, with 17 bases in the middle. This CDR3 is CASSPPSWRANTEAFF. The CDR3 DNA reads TGTGCCAGCAGCCCTCCGAGTTGGAGGGCGAACACTGAAGCTTTCTTT.

Here the CDR3 reads CAGARVHGYTF. The CDR3 DNA reads as TGTGCCGGGGCGAGAGTCCATGGCTACACCTTC. The chain couples TRBV30 to TRBJ1-2; weak D call: TRBD1 (5 bases). The CDR3 length is 11 residues. The V end was cut by 8 bases, the J end by 6 bases, with 13 bases between. CDR1 GTSNPN and CDR2 SVGIG come from the germline V gene (reference sequence).

Remarks on this clone: A much larger clone sits a single nucleotide away, making a read error possible. The chain joins TRBV18 to TRBJ1-6; D not certain. Looked up from germline, CDR1 is KGHSH and CDR2 is LQKENI. The CDR3 loop spans 16 amino acids. The CDR3 loop reads CASSPFEGGENSPIHF. CDR3 DNA: TGTGCCAGCTCACCTTTTGAGGGTGGAGAAAATTCACCCATCCACTTT. The variable domain in full, completed from reference TRBV18 and TRBJ1-6, reads NAGVMQNPRHLVRRRGQEARLRCSPMKGHSHVYWYRQLPEEGLKFMVYLQKENIIDESGMPKERFSAEFPKEGPSILRIQQVVRGDSAAYFCASSPFEGGENSPIHFGNGTRLTVT.

This clone was observed at least ten times. Other DNA sequences in this sample translate to the same CDR3. This rearrangement joins TRBV5-1 to TRBJ1-4, with D unresolved. The CDR3 has 13 amino acids. CDR1 is SGHRS, CDR2 YFSETQ, per germline. The V end lost 0 bases, the J end lost 7 bases, and 7 bases lay between the germline ends. CDR3 region: CASSLANSEKLFF. The CDR3 region has the DNA TGCGCCAGCAGCTTGGCGAACAGTGAAAAACTGTTTTTT. The whole variable domain, remainder taken from reference TRBV5-1 and TRBJ1-4, is KAGVTQTPRYLIKTRGQQVTLSCSPISGHRSVSWYQQTPGQGLQFLFEYFSETQRNKGNFPGRFSGRQFSNSRSEMNVSTLELGDSALYLCASSLANSEKLFFGSGTQLSVL.

This clone was observed many times. The gene calls are TRBV2 and TRBJ2-3; D is ambiguous. V was trimmed by 3 bases and J by 5 bases, leaving 15 bases between them. CDR1 is SNHLY, CDR2 FYNNEI, per germline. There are 15 residues in the CDR3. The CDR3 reads CASSETGLSRDTQYF. The CDR3 DNA is TGTGCCAGCAGTGAGACGGGCTTGAGCCGAGATACGCAGTATTTT.

The table lists this clone with many counts. This chain connects TRBV4-1 to TRBJ1-4; TRBD1 might be the D (6 bases). V lost 1 base, J lost 4 bases, and 10 bases lay in between. In germline, CDR1 is MGHRA, CDR2 YSYEKL. This CDR3 is built from 15 residues. The CDR3 coding sequence is TGCGCCAGCAGCCAAGTACAGGGTTTTAATGAAAAACTGTTTTTT. Its translation is CASSQVQGFNEKLFF.

In its sample, this clone was seen many times. This rearrangement joins TRBV2 to TRBJ2-5; tentative D call: TRBD2 (6 bases). Germline V gene sequence: CDR1 SNHLY, CDR2 FYNNEI. This CDR3 comprises 14 residues. V lost 7 bases to trimming and J lost 0 bases, with 12 bases between them. The CDR3 DNA is TGTGCCAGCAAGCAGCGGGTGTACCAAGAGACCCAGTACTTC. As protein: CASKQRVYQETQYF.

This clone was recorded at least ten times. The V gene is TRBV28, the J gene TRBJ2-3; unclear D gene. The CDR3 has 16 residues. In germline, CDR1 is MDHEN, CDR2 SYDVKM. V lost 6 bases to trimming and J lost 1 base, with 17 bases between them. This chain's CDR3 is CASSHTGSTRTDTQYF. CDR3 sequence (DNA): TGTGCCAGCAGCCATACCGGTTCCACCCGCACAGATACGCAGTATTTT.

Note on this clone: A read error is possible here, since a much larger clone lies one base away. Other DNA sequences in the sample encode the same CDR3. The chain links TRBV18 to TRBJ1-5; tentatively, D is TRBD1 (6 bases). Germline lookup yields CDR1 KGHSH and CDR2 LQKENI. Trimming left V 3 bases short and J 7 bases short, with 7 bases between. This CDR3 is built from 12 residues. Written as DNA, the CDR3 is TGTGCCAGCTCACCGGGGGGCCAGCCCCAGCATTTT. This codes for CASSPGGQPQHF. Together with reference TRBV18 and TRBJ1-5, the CDR3 gives the full variable domain: NAGVMQNPRHLVRRRGQEARLRCSPMKGHSHVYWYRQLPEEGLKFMVYLQKENIIDESGMPKERFSAEFPKEGPSILRIQQVVRGDSAAYFCASSPGGQPQHFGDGTRLSIL.

This clone turned up a few times. The chain carries TRBV7-2 and TRBJ2-7; D is possibly TRBD1 (5 bases). There are 14 residues in the CDR3. V was shortened by 4 bases and J by 6 bases, with 16 bases between the two germline ends. CDR1 SGHTA and CDR2 FQGNSA come from the germline V gene. CDR3 DNA: TGTGCCAGCAGCTCCGGACACGTTTTGGCCGAGCAGTACTTC. Amino acid sequence: CASSSGHVLAEQYF.

In this sample, this clone turned up many times. The V call is TRBV9, the J call TRBJ2-1; TRBD2 is a possible D gene (5 bases). Trimming left V 0 bases short and J 13 bases short, with 14 bases between. The CDR3 consists of 13 residues. Germline V lookup: CDR1 SGDLS, CDR2 YYNGEE. CDR3 DNA sequence: TGTGCCAGCAGCGTAGTTGAGGGTCTCCATCAGTTCTTC. The encoded protein is CASSVVEGLHQFF. The variable domain in full, completed from reference TRBV9 and TRBJ2-1, reads DSGVTQTPKHLITATGQRVTLRCSPRSGDLSVYWYQQSLDQGLQFLIQYYNGEERAKGNILERFSAQQFPDLHSELNLSSLELGDSALYFCASSVVEGLHQFFGPGTRLTVL.

This clone was seen many times. The V and J genes are TRBV20-1 and TRBJ1-1; no firm D call. The V end was cut by 4 bases, the J end by 5 bases, with 8 bases between. Germline CDR1 is DFQATT and CDR2 is SNEGSKA (reference sequence). The CDR3 has 11 amino acids. The CDR3 nucleotides read TGCAGTGCTATGGCAGTGACTGAAGCTTTCTTT. It yields the protein CSAMAVTEAFF.

This clone is medium-sized within its sample. The chain has TRBV7-3 and TRBJ2-7, with 10 bases fitting TRBD2. The CDR3 sequence is 13 residues long. The trim removed 2 bases at V and 5 bases at J, leaving 0 bases unmatched. Germline CDR1 is SGHTA and CDR2 is FQGTGA. CDR3 DNA: TGTGCCAGCAGCTTACTAGCGGGAGACGAGCAGTACTTC. This gives the protein CASSLLAGDEQYF. The whole variable domain, filled in from reference TRBV7-3 and TRBJ2-7, reads GAGVSQTPSNKVTEKGKYVELRCDPISGHTALYWYRQSLGQGPEFLIYFQGTGAADDSGLPNDRFFAVRPEGSVSTLKIQRTERGDSAVYLCASSLLAGDEQYFGPGTRLTVT.

The rearrangement uses TRBV2 and TRBJ2-1; maybe TRBD1 (6 bases). V shed 5 bases and J shed 6 bases, with 17 bases lying between them. Per germline, CDR1 SNHLY and CDR2 FYNNEI. The CDR3 is made up of 15 amino acids. For the CDR3, the DNA is TGTGCCAGCAGTCGGTACCTCCAGGGGAGCAATGAGCAGTTCTTC. It yields the protein CASSRYLQGSNEQFF.

This clone has at least ten counts. V and J are TRBV24-1 and TRBJ2-1, with TRBD1 matching over 10 bases. In germline, CDR1 is KGHDR, CDR2 SFDVKD. Losses at the gene ends were 3 bases for V and 8 bases for J; bases not matched to a gene: 9. The CDR3 spans 16 residues. The CDR3 DNA follows: TGTGCCACCAGTGATCATCCGGGACAGGGGTATCATGAGCAGTTCTTC. As protein: CATSDHPGQGYHEQFF.

This clone has at least ten counts. The chain joins TRBV5-8 to TRBJ2-7, with no clear D. Trimming shortened V by 1 base and J by 4 bases, and 15 bases separated the two germline ends. CDR3 size: 15 residues. Looked up from germline, CDR1 is SGHTS and CDR2 is YDEGEE. CDR3 loop: CASSLHRVKAYEQYF. The CDR3 DNA sequence: TGTGCCAGCAGCTTGCATAGGGTGAAGGCTTACGAGCAGTACTTC.

There are many counts of this clone. The chain employs TRBV19 and TRBJ2-1; a weak D match, TRBD2 (5 bases). This CDR3 comprises 20 residues. Looked up from germline, CDR1 is LNHDA and CDR2 is SQIVND (reference sequence). V lost 6 bases, J lost 2 bases, and 29 bases lay in between. In nucleotides, the CDR3 is TGTGCCAGTAGGCCTCCCCCCCCTGCTACTGGCGGGCCTACCTACAATGAGCAGTTCTTC. This codes for CASRPPPPATGGPTYNEQFF.

This clone was seen ten or more times. The chain couples TRBV20-1 to TRBJ2-7; D is possibly TRBD2 (6 bases). V shed 6 bases and J shed 4 bases, with 28 bases lying between them. Germline CDR1 DFQATT, CDR2 SNEGSKA (reference sequence). This CDR3 region has 17 residues. As DNA, the CDR3 is TGCAGTGCCGCCCCAGGAGGTGGTGGCGGGAATATATACGAGCAGTACTTC. Protein product: CSAAPGGGGGNIYEQYF.

Ten or more counts support this clone. This chain connects TRBV20-1 to TRBJ2-5, with D perhaps matching TRBD1 or TRBD2 (6 bases each). CDR3 length: 18 residues. Trimming removed 0 bases at V and 0 bases at J, with 20 bases between. Germline-derived CDR1 and CDR2 are DFQATT and SNEGSKA (reference sequence). CDR3 in amino acids: CSARDSLRGRTYQETQYF. The CDR3 DNA is TGCAGTGCTAGAGATTCGTTAAGGGGGAGGACGTACCAAGAGACCCAGTACTTC.

This clone was observed a handful of times. The DNA for the CDR3 is TGTGCCAGCAGTGATGGGGCCTATGGCTACACCTTC. Encoded protein: CASSDGAYGYTF. This chain joins TRBV6-1 and TRBJ1-2, with a weak D call TRBD1 (5 bases). The CDR3 length is 12 residues. Germline V gene data show CDR1 as MNHNS and CDR2 as SASEGT. V lost 3 bases and J lost 4, with 6 bases in between.

There are many counts of this clone. The chain employs TRBV20-1 and TRBJ1-5; TRBD1 is a possible D gene (5 bases). This CDR3 comprises 10 residues. Trimming left V 5 bases short and J 12 bases short, with 11 bases between. Per the germline V gene, CDR1 is DFQATT and CDR2 is SNEGSKA (reference sequence). The CDR3: CSAFRGFQHF. DNA for the CDR3: TGCAGTGCTTTTAGGGGCTTCCAGCATTTT.

This clone was counted many times. J is TRBJ1-2 and V is TRBV6-1; 10 bases align to TRBD1. Looked up from germline, CDR1 is MNHNS and CDR2 is SASEGT. The CDR3 sequence is 14 residues long. The junction had 8 bases not matched to a gene; V was cut back by 6 bases and J by 7 bases. CDR3 protein: CASRRRQGASGYTF. The CDR3 DNA is TGTGCCAGCAGAAGGCGACAGGGGGCATCTGGCTACACCTTC.